Each of the 25 T cell receptor beta chains below was sequenced from the same sample in a study of cytomegalovirus exposure and HLA in healthy donors. The primer mix had 60 Vbeta and 13 Jbeta primers. Method: immunoSEQ multiplex PCR; TCRdb's copy keeps in-frame clones and lacks some. The data show around 120,000 clones, with 70% to 85% seen just once and around 5% held by the top ten. Sequencing used PBMCs. These receptors were obtained from a man aged 45-65 years in good health and CMV-seropositive.

The chain couples TRBV27 to TRBJ2-1, with 7 bases fitting TRBD1. This CDR3 is 17 amino acids long. V was clipped by 1 base and J by 9 bases; unmatched bases: 15. Germline CDR1 is MNHEY and CDR2 is SMNVEV (reference sequence). CDR3 sequence reads: CASSLYYSGQGVGEQFF. CDR3 nucleotide sequence: TGTGCCAGCAGTTTATATTACTCGGGGCAGGGGGTTGGTGAGCAGTTCTTC.

J is TRBJ2-7 and V is TRBV6-6, with 8 bases matching TRBD2. The CDR3 is 15 amino acids. The ends lost 3 bases at V and 7 bases at J; junction bases unmatched: 11. In germline, CDR1 is MNHNY, CDR2 SVGAGI (reference sequence). The CDR3 nucleotides read TGTGCCAGCAGTTATGAGCGGGAGTGGACGGGGGAGCAGTACTTC. Translating it yields CASSYEREWTGEQYF.

This chain links TRBV27 with TRBJ1-4; 8 bases map to TRBD1. Germline V gene lookup returns CDR1 MNHEY and CDR2 SMNVEV (reference sequence). The CDR3 runs 15 residues. Trimming removed 3 bases from V and 6 bases from J; junction bases left unmatched: 6. The CDR3 nucleotides read TGTGCCAGCAGTTTCCTACAGGGGGGGTATGAAAAACTGTTTTTT. Translation gives CASSFLQGGYEKLFF.

The rearrangement links TRBV5-5 to TRBJ1-4; TRBD1 agrees at 7 bases. J lost 2 bases, V lost 0 bases, and 7 bases had no gene match. The CDR3 totals 17 residues. Germline CDR1 reads SGHKS; CDR2 reads YYEKEE (reference sequence). The CDR3, as DNA: TGTGCCAGCAGCTTGGCGGGCAGGGGGTGGACTAATGAAAAACTGTTTTTT. Residues: CASSLAGRGWTNEKLFF.

This chain connects TRBV5-1 to TRBJ2-1; a weak D match, TRBD2 (5 bases). Germline V CDR1 and CDR2: SGHRS, YFSETQ. CDR3 length: 16 amino acids. V was shortened by 4 bases and J by 4 bases, with 18 bases between the two germline ends. The DNA for the CDR3 is TGCGCCAGCAGCAGGACTGAAGATGAGCCTTACAATGAGCAGTTCTTC. Amino acid sequence: CASSRTEDEPYNEQFF. Supplemented by reference TRBV5-1 and TRBJ2-1, the full variable domain reads KAGVTQTPRYLIKTRGQQVTLSCSPISGHRSVSWYQQTPGQGLQFLFEYFSETQRNKGNFPGRFSGRQFSNSRSEMNVSTLELGDSALYLCASSRTEDEPYNEQFFGPGTRLTVL.

CDR3 nucleotide sequence: TGTGCCTGGATAACAGGGCAGAACACTGAAGCTTTCTTT. This gives the protein CAWITGQNTEAFF. The gene calls are TRBV30 and TRBJ1-1; possibly TRBD1 for D (6 bases). V shed 4 bases and J shed 1 base, with 10 bases lying between them. The CDR3 extends over 13 amino acids. Germline V CDR1 and CDR2: GTSNPN, SVGIG (reference sequence). Together with reference TRBV30 and TRBJ1-1, the CDR3 gives the full variable domain: SQTIHQWPATLVQPVGSPLSLECTVEGTSNPNLYWYRQAAGRGLQLLFYSVGIGQISSEVPQNLSASRPQDRQFILSSKKLLLSDSGFYLCAWITGQNTEAFFGQGTRLTVV.

The CDR3 coding sequence is TGTGCCAGCAGCTTGGTTCCCGGGTCTGATCAGCCCCAGCATTTT. Amino acid sequence: CASSLVPGSDQPQHF. The chain couples TRBV5-4 to TRBJ1-5; D is uncertain. This CDR3 is 15 amino acids long. The V gene's germline CDR1 is SGHNT and CDR2 YYREEE (reference sequence). V lost 0 bases, J lost 5 bases, and 12 bases lay in between.

This chain links TRBV7-6 with TRBJ1-2, with unresolved D. Germline V CDR1 and CDR2: SGHVS, FNYEAQ. With 6 bases removed from V and 3 bases from J, the gap between germline ends came to 11 bases. The length of the CDR3 is 13 residues. As DNA, the CDR3 is TGTGCCAGCAGTCCGCAGTTGGACTATGGCTACACCTTC. The encoded protein is CASSPQLDYGYTF.

The chain has TRBV2 and TRBJ1-1; D possibly corresponds to TRBD1 (5 bases). CDR3 length equals 13 residues. CDR1 and CDR2 from the germline V gene are SNHLY and FYNNEI. Trimming shortened V by 7 bases and J by 7 bases, and 16 bases separated the two germline ends. For the CDR3, the DNA is TGTGCCAGCATCAAGGGATGGGGCGGTGAAGCTTTCTTT. Its protein product is CASIKGWGGEAFF.

The chain combines TRBV7-2 with TRBJ1-1; TRBD1 matches at 11 bases. The CDR3 contains 14 residues. Germline values: CDR1 SGHTA, CDR2 FQGNSA. V dropped 6 bases and J dropped 11; count of bases not matched to a gene: 11. For the CDR3, the DNA is TGTGCCAGCAGTCCAAGGGGGACAGGGGGTAGGGCTTTCTTT. Its translation is CASSPRGTGGRAFF.

The table lists this clone with a few counts. This chain connects TRBV30 to TRBJ1-1; 8 nucleotides line up with TRBD1. The CDR3 has 12 residues. Germline V gene data show CDR1 as GTSNPN and CDR2 as SVGIG (reference sequence). V lost 0 bases to trimming and J lost 11 bases; unmatched junction nucleotides: 5. CDR3 in amino acids: CAWSVSGGRAFF. The CDR3 DNA sequence: TGTGCCTGGAGTGTATCAGGGGGCAGGGCTTTCTTT.

For this clone: Other nucleotide sequences in the sample specify the same CDR3. This chain links TRBV4-2 with TRBJ1-1, with D unclear. Germline-derived CDR1 and CDR2 are LGHNA and YNFKEQ. The CDR3 runs to 18 residues. V was cut by 3 bases and J by 6 bases, with 26 bases left in between. The CDR3 reads CASSQEARRDPFLPEAFF. DNA of the CDR3: TGTGCCAGCAGCCAGGAGGCTCGCCGGGATCCCTTTCTTCCTGAAGCTTTCTTT.

This clone came up a few times. The chain uses TRBV9 and TRBJ1-2, with D hard to call. V lost 0 bases and J lost 8, with 14 bases in between. Per the germline V gene, CDR1 is SGDLS and CDR2 is YYNGEE. This CDR3 region has 14 residues. The CDR3 region has the DNA TGTGCCAGCAGCGTAGGGAGTTGGGGAGGAGGCTACACCTTC. Its protein product is CASSVGSWGGGYTF.

The chain employs TRBV7-2 and TRBJ2-3; TRBD1 might be the D (6 bases). The V end lost 4 bases, the J end lost 9 bases, and 14 bases lay between the germline ends. Per the germline V gene, CDR1 is SGHTA and CDR2 is FQGNSA. CDR3 size: 13 residues. The CDR3 DNA is TGTGCCAGCAGCTCCACCCTTGGGGGCACGCAGTATTTT. It yields the protein CASSSTLGGTQYF.

In this sample, this clone turned up a few times. DNA of the CDR3: TGTGCCTGGAGACTTCACCCCACCACTGAAGCTTTCTTT. This encodes CAWRLHPTTEAFF. The chain carries TRBV30 and TRBJ1-1; D gene unclear. Trimming removed 3 bases at V and 4 bases at J, with 12 bases between. This CDR3 has 13 residues. Germline V lookup: CDR1 GTSNPN, CDR2 SVGIG (reference sequence). Variable domain in full (rest from reference TRBV30 and TRBJ1-1): SQTIHQWPATLVQPVGSPLSLECTVEGTSNPNLYWYRQAAGRGLQLLFYSVGIGQISSEVPQNLSASRPQDRQFILSSKKLLLSDSGFYLCAWRLHPTTEAFFGQGTRLTVV.

This clone has ten or more counts. This chain connects TRBV19 to TRBJ2-2; D might be TRBD2 (5 bases). The CDR3 has 16 residues. Germline CDR1 reads LNHDA; CDR2 reads SQIVND (reference sequence). The V end was cut by 4 bases, the J end by 3 bases, with 15 bases between. CDR3 protein: CASSRALEEHTGELFF. In DNA, the CDR3 is TGTGCCAGTAGTAGGGCACTAGAGGAACACACCGGGGAGCTGTTTTTT.

About this clone itself: One junction end disagrees with the germline gene, perhaps due to a read error. Other DNA variants within this sample encode the same CDR3. The chain has TRBV6-5 and TRBJ1-6; perhaps TRBD1 as D (5 bases). There are 14 residues in the CDR3. Germline lookup yields CDR1 MNHEY and CDR2 SVGAGI. This chain's CDR3 is CASSREGYNSPLHF. The CDR3 DNA follows: TGTGCCAGCAGCAGGGAGGGCTATAATTCCCCCCTCCACTTT.

V and J are TRBV5-6 and TRBJ2-1; TRBD1 aligns across 7 bases. Germline CDR1 reads SGHDT; CDR2 reads YYEEEE. This CDR3 region has 16 residues. V gave up 0 bases and J gave up 5 bases; unmatched junction bases: 8. This CDR3 reads CASSLAGDRANNEQFF. In DNA, the CDR3 is TGTGCCAGCAGCTTGGCCGGAGACAGGGCCAACAATGAGCAGTTCTTC.

The CDR3 spells CAWSDNSGQGCYTF. CDR3 sequence (DNA): TGTGCCTGGAGCGACAACTCGGGACAGGGGTGCTACACCTTC. This chain joins TRBV30 and TRBJ1-2; TRBD1 matches 10 bases. J gave up 9 bases and V 3 bases, and 10 bases lay outside the gene matches. The CDR3 length is 14 residues. Per the germline V gene, CDR1 is GTSNPN and CDR2 is SVGIG (reference sequence).

This clone was detected only once. V and J are TRBV6-1 and TRBJ2-5; 8 bases line up with TRBD1. CDR1 and CDR2 from the germline V gene are MNHNS and SASEGT. This CDR3 has 14 residues. The trim removed 8 bases at V and 2 bases at J, leaving 7 bases unmatched. CDR3 in amino acids: CASGGTGGQETQYF. For the CDR3, the DNA is TGTGCCAGCGGGGGGACAGGTGGACAAGAGACCCAGTACTTC.

The rearrangement links TRBV15 to TRBJ2-3; D is undetermined. Germline V CDR1 and CDR2: LNHNV, YYDKDF (reference sequence). V shed 0 bases and J shed 0 bases, with 10 bases lying between them. This CDR3 comprises 16 residues. The CDR3 DNA is TGTGCCACCAGCAGAGATACGGGTCCTAGCACAGATACGCAGTATTTT. This codes for CATSRDTGPSTDTQYF.

The chain recombines TRBV5-4 with TRBJ1-4; 8 bases line up with TRBD1. Trimming took 5 bases from V and 2 from J; bases not matched to a gene: 5. CDR1 is SGHNT, CDR2 YYREEE, per germline (reference sequence). CDR3 length: 15 residues. CDR3 loop: CASSGQGATNEKLFF. Here the CDR3 DNA reads TGTGCCAGCAGTGGTCAGGGGGCGACTAATGAAAAACTGTTTTTT.

CDR3 loop: CASSDSETGELFF. Here the CDR3 DNA reads TGTGCCAGCAGTGACTCAGAGACCGGGGAGCTGTTTTTT. The chain carries TRBV6-4 and TRBJ2-2; D is ambiguous. Trimming removed 0 bases at V and 5 bases at J, with 4 bases between. The CDR3 is 13 amino acids. The germline CDR1 and CDR2 sequences are MRHNA and SNTAGT.

The rearrangement links TRBV2 to TRBJ1-1; no reliable D call. The germline CDR1 and CDR2 sequences are SNHLY and FYNNEI. Trimming stripped 4 bases from V and 9 bases from J, with 18 bases between. The CDR3 extends over 14 amino acids. The CDR3 is CASSVLGGRVQAFF. The CDR3 DNA sequence: TGTGCCAGCAGTGTTCTGGGTGGGCGCGTGCAAGCTTTCTTT.

This clone was counted only a few times. The chain uses TRBV6-5 and TRBJ2-1, with D possibly matching TRBD2 (6 bases). The V end was cut by 4 bases, the J end by 6 bases, with 13 bases between. The germline V gene encodes CDR1 MNHEY and CDR2 SVGAGI. The CDR3 is made up of 14 amino acids. CDR3 DNA: TGTGCCAGCAGTTTGGAGGGAGCGATCAATGAGCAGTTCTTC. As protein: CASSLEGAINEQFF.